This entry is about one T cell receptor beta chain. Clones were read by immunoSEQ multiplex PCR, and TCRdb kept only the in-frame ones, dropping some. The sample lists around 87,000 clones, roughly 85% occurring once. The sample belongs to a study of PD-L1 blockade in urothelial cancer. Study summary: It was at some point between 2014 and 2016 that patients started atezolizumab at 1,200 mg intravenously every 3 weeks. About 90% of the 29 patients comprised males who had bladder-origin urothelial cancer. Chemotherapy regimens numbering 0 to 3 had been given to patients. Blood gave a median approximately 150,000 T cells.

Time point here: peripheral blood 6 weeks after treatment start. Germline CDR1 is SGDLS and CDR2 is YYNGEE. The germline V and J ends were trimmed by 0 bases and 3 bases, with 6 bases remaining between them. The CDR3 covers 13 residues. The sample was PBMCs, taken around atezolizumab (anti-PD-L1) treatment. This sequence originates from a man between 65 and 79 years old with urothelial cancer. V usage is TRBV9 and J usage is TRBJ2-5; unclear D gene. The CDR3 nucleotides read TGTGCCAGCAGCGTAGCCCCCAAAGAGACCCAGTACTTC. Its translation is CASSVAPKETQYF.